The present TCR beta chain was sequenced within a study of graft-versus-host responses after intestinal transplantation. Turning to this clone: This may come from a read error, since a much larger clone is one base off.

Germline V gene sequence: CDR1 SGHDN, CDR2 FVKESK. J was trimmed by 2 bases and V by 4 bases; bases with no gene match: 3. The CDR3 contains 14 residues. Sequencing was performed with immunoSEQ multiplex PCR; in TCRdb, only in-frame clones are kept and a portion is missing. Counted here are roughly 28,000 clones, 87% occurring once; the ten biggest clones make up around 10%. The receptor's source is a human patient who received an intestinal transplant, so some T cells may come from the graft donor. The V call is TRBV14, the J call TRBJ2-7; 9 bases match TRBD1. This specimen consisted of PBMCs, obtained around 61 weeks after intestinal transplantation. The CDR3 bases are TGTGCCAGCAGCCCCGGGACAGGGACCTACGAGCAGTACTTC. Its translation is CASSPGTGTYEQYF.